This TCR beta chain emerged from a study of response to subunit inactivated influenza vaccine. TCRdb re-derived calls from the RT-PCR reads in MiXCR, one entry per CDR3 protein. This table has about 780,000 distinct CDR3 sequences, less than 20% appearing once. The germline V gene has CDR1 KGHSH and CDR2 LQKENI. This CDR3 contains 14 residues. V was shortened by 3 bases and J by 3 bases, with 9 bases between the two germline ends. In this sample, this clonotype turned up once. As yet, its antigen is unknown. Broader study findings: Authors suggested seasonal influenza vaccinations each recruit few new T cells.

V gene TRBV18 combines with J gene TRBJ1-5; D is possibly TRBD1 (5 bases). This TCR came from a man aged 50 or older who received an inactivated influenza vaccine. The input for sequencing was PBMCs from blood, taken 5 days after vaccination. In DNA, the CDR3 is TGTGCCAGCTCACCGGCAGGGTCCAATCAGCCCCAGCATTTT. Translated: CASSPAGSNQPQHF. Combining the CDR3 with reference TRBV18 and TRBJ1-5 gives the whole variable domain NAGVMQNPRHLVRRRGQEARLRCSPMKGHSHVYWYRQLPEEGLKFMVYLQKENIIDESGMPKERFSAEFPKEGPSILRIQQVVRGDSAAYFCASSPAGSNQPQHFGDGTRLSIL.